This T cell receptor (beta chain) was retrieved from a study of regulatory T cells in long-lasting Graves disease. Regarding time point: newly diagnosed GD, antithyroid drugs for less than 3 months. The TCR library was made from RNA extracted from PBMCs. About 9.2 milliliters of peripheral blood were taken and placed in EDTA tubes. Trimming removed 6 bases from V and 7 bases from J, with 19 bases in between. The CDR3 spans 15 residues. CDR1 is WSHSY, CDR2 SAAADI, per germline. iRepertoire HTBI primers and Arm-PCR of CDR3 regions built TCR beta libraries. Each CDR3 protein is one row after TCRdb ran MiXCR on the multiplex PCR reads. The repertoire holds about 530,000 distinct CDR3 sequences, with 15% to 20% as singletons. In addition, the sample was reused for a study of T cells in Graves' hyperthyroidism and ophthalmopathy.

This sequence joins TRBV10-2 and TRBJ1-5; TRBD1 is a possible D gene (5 bases). The TCR sequence derives from a woman aged 35-65 years with Graves disease. The sample consisted of peripheral blood mononuclear cells (PBMCs), taken at new diagnosis, from a patient treated with antithyroid drugs. Written as DNA, the CDR3 is TGCGCCAGCAGCCAGTCGGCAGGGAGTCAGCAGCCCCAGCATTTT. This sequence encodes CASSQSAGSQQPQHF.